This T cell receptor (beta chain) is from a study of CD8 T cells in Susac syndrome. RNA in amounts of about 0.5 to 1 ug was reverse transcribed with random hexamers. The method of amplification for TCR beta CDR3 was immunoSEQ multiplex PCR, covering 54 Vbeta and 13 Jbeta. TCRdb used MiXCR to reprocess the immunoSEQ multiplex PCR reads, holding one entry per CDR3 protein. The data hold about 200,000 distinct CDR3 sequences, with roughly nine tenths observed a single time. The length of the CDR3 is 13 residues. V shed 8 bases and J shed 5 bases, with 14 bases lying between them. This clonotype was observed a single time.

This receptor was obtained from a human donor with multiple sclerosis. Material for sequencing was CD8+ T cells from PBMCs. The V gene is TRBV12-3 or TRBV12-4, the J gene TRBJ2-3; TRBD1 might be the D (6 bases). The CDR3 DNA reads as TGTGCCAGCGGCAGGACACAGGGAGATACGCAGTATTTT. Protein sequence: CASGRTQGDTQYF.